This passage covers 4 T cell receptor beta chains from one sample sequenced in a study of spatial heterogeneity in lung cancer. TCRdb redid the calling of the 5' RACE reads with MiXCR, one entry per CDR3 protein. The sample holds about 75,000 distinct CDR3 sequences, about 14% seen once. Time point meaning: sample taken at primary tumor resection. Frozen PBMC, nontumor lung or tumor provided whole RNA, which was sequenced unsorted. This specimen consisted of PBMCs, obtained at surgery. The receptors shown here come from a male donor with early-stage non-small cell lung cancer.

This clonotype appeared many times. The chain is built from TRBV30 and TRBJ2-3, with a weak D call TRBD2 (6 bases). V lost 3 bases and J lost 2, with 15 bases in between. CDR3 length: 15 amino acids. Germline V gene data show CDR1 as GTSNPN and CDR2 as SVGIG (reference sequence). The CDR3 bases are TGTGCCTGGAGGGGGGGTTTTGGCCCCACAGATACGCAGTATTTT. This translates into CAWRGGFGPTDTQYF.

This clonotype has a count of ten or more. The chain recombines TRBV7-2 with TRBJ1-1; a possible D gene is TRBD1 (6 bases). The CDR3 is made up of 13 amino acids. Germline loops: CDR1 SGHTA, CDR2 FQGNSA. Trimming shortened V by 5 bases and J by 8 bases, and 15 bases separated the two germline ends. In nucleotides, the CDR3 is TGTGCCAGCAGCCCGTTAAACCAGGGGGAAGCTTTCTTT. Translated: CASSPLNQGEAFF.

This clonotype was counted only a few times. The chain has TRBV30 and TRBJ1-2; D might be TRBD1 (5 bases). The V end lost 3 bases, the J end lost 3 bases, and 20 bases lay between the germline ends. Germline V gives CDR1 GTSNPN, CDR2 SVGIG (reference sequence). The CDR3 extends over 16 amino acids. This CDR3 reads CAWRVPGDRLYYGYTF. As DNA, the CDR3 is TGTGCCTGGAGGGTCCCCGGGGACCGACTTTACTATGGCTACACCTTC.

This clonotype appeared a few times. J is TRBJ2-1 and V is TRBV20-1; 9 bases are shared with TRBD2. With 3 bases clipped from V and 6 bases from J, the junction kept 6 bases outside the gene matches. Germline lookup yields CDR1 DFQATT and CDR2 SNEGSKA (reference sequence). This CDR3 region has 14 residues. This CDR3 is CSASTSGLANEQFF. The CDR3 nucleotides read TGCAGTGCTAGTACTAGCGGGTTAGCCAATGAGCAGTTCTTC.